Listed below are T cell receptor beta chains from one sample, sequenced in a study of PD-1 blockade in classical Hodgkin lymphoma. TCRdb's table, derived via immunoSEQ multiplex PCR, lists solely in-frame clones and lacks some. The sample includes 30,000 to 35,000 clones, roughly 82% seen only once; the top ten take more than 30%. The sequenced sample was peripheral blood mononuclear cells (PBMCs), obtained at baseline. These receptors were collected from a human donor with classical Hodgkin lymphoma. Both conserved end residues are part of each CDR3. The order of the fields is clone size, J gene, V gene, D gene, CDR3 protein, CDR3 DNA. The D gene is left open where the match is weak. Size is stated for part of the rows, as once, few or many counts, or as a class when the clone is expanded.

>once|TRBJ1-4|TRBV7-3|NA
CASSYDRNEKLFF
TGTGCCAGCAGCTACGACAGAAATGAAAAACTGTTTTTT
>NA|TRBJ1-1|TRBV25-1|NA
CASSRGGFSEAFF
TGTGCCAGCAGTAGGGGGGGGTTTTCTGAAGCTTTCTTT
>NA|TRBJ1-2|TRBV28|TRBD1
CASSLSGTGGRGYTF
TGTGCTAGCAGCCTATCCGGGACAGGGGGTCGGGGCTACACCTTC
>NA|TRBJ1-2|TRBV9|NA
CASSVAETGRGYTF
TGTGCCAGCAGCGTAGCTGAGACGGGCCGCGGCTACACCTTC
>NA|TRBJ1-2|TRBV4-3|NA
CASSQAKGSGVWGGYTF
TGCGCCAGCAGCCAAGCCAAGGGGAGCGGGGTGTGGGGCGGCTACACCTTC
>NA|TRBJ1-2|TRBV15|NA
CATSRDVAVFYGYTF
TGTGCCACCAGCAGAGATGTAGCAGTGTTCTATGGCTACACCTTC
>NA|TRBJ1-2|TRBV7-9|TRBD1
CASSLGQANYGYTF
TGTGCCAGCAGCCTTGGACAGGCTAACTATGGCTACACCTTC
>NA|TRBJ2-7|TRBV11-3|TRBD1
CASSLLTGDTYEQYF
TGTGCCAGCAGCCTACTGACAGGGGACACCTACGAGCAGTACTTC
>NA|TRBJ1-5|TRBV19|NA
CATRGSSSLRPPQHF
TGTGCCACACGGGGCAGTTCAAGCCTAAGGCCGCCCCAGCATTTT
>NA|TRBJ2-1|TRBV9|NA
CASSGQYGRDEQFF
TGTGCCAGCTCCGGGCAGTACGGGCGGGATGAGCAGTTCTTC
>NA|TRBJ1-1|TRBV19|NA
CASSIGAGTEAFF
TGTGCCAGTAGTATCGGGGCGGGCACTGAAGCTTTCTTT
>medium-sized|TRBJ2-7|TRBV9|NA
CASSPRGADYEQYF
TGTGCCAGCAGCCCCCGGGGAGCCGACTACGAGCAGTACTTC
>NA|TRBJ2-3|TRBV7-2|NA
CASSFRVTDTQYF
TGTGCCAGCAGCTTCCGGGTCACAGATACGCAGTATTTT
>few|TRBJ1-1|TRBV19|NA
CASSMAGVAIEAFF
TGTGCCAGTAGTATGGCAGGGGTTGCCATTGAAGCTTTCTTT
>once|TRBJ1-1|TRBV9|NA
CASSVEGSRGTEAFF
TGTGCCAGCAGCGTAGAGGGCAGCCGGGGGACTGAAGCTTTCTTT
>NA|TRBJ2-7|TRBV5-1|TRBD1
CASSWQGAHRYF
TGCGCCAGCAGCTGGCAGGGGGCACATCGGTACTTC
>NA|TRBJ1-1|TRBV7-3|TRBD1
CASSPRQGTIAEAFF
TGTGCCAGCAGCCCCCGACAGGGGACGATCGCTGAAGCTTTCTTT
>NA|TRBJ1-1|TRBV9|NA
CASSVVEGRAFF
TGTGCCAGCAGCGTAGTGGAGGGGAGGGCTTTCTTT
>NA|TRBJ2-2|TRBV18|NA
CASSPLPGDTGELFF
TGTGCCAGCTCACCCCTCCCCGGGGACACCGGGGAGCTGTTTTTT
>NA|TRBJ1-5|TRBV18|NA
CASSRQNSNQPQHF
TGTGCCAGCTCCCGTCAAAATAGCAATCAGCCCCAGCATTTT
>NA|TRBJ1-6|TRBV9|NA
CASSAQNSPLHF
TGTGCCAGCAGCGCCCAGAATTCACCCCTCCACTTT
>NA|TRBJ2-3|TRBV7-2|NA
CASRFTGFSTDTQYF
TGTGCCAGCAGATTCACAGGCTTTAGCACAGATACGCAGTATTTT
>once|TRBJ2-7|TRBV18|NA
CASSPGRGLTYEQYF
TGTGCCAGCTCACCGGGGCGGGGTTTAACCTACGAGCAGTACTTC
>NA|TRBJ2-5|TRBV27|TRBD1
CASEDRIQETQYF
TGTGCCAGCGAGGACAGGATTCAAGAGACCCAGTACTTC
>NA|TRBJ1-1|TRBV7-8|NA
CASSLVAWRSQNTEAFF
TGTGCCAGCAGCTTAGTTGCCTGGCGGAGTCAGAACACTGAAGCTTTCTTT
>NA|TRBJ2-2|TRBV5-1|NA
CASSLSGTSTGELFF
TGCGCCAGCAGCTTGTCGGGCACCTCCACCGGGGAGCTGTTTTTT
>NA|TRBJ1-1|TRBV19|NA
CASRDLVEGNTEAFF
TGTGCCAGTAGAGATTTGGTCGAGGGAAACACTGAAGCTTTCTTT
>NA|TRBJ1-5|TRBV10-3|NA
CAISDGGYQPQHF
TGTGCCATCAGTGATGGGGGGTATCAGCCCCAGCATTTT
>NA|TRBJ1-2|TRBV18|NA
CASSPTGQDNGYTF
TGTGCCAGCTCACCGACCGGGCAGGACAATGGCTACACCTTC
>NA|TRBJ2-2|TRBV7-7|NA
CASSLTPPGNTGELFF
TGTGCCAGCAGCTTAACCCCGCCCGGCAACACCGGGGAGCTGTTTTTT
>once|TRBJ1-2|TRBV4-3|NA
CASSQDTWGSGGYTF
TGCGCCAGCAGCCAAGATACGTGGGGATCCGGTGGCTACACCTTC
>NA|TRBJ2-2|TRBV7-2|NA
CASSAVGAGELFF
TGTGCCAGCAGCGCCGTTGGGGCCGGGGAGCTGTTTTTT
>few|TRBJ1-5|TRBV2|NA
CASSGALGNQPQHF
TGTGCCAGCAGTGGGGCGTTAGGCAATCAGCCCCAGCATTTT
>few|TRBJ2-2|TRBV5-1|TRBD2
CASSGTSGGSGELFF
TGCGCCAGCAGTGGGACTAGCGGGGGGTCCGGGGAGCTGTTTTTT
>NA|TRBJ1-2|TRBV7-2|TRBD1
CASSSPRQGDGYTF
TGTGCCAGCAGCTCCCCTAGACAGGGTGATGGCTACACCTTC
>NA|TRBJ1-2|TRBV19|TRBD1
CATRQGSNGYTF
TGTGCCACTCGACAGGGATCCAATGGCTACACCTTC
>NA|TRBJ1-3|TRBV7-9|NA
CASSSLGGSYGNTIYF
TGTGCCAGCAGCTCCCTTGGGGGTTCTTATGGAAACACCATATATTTT
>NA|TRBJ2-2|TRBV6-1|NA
CASSLGGAGELFF
TGTGCCAGCAGCCTCGGGGGAGCCGGGGAGCTGTTTTTT
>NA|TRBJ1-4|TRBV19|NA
CASSTFDSFLFF
TGTGCCAGTAGTACCTTCGACAGCTTCCTGTTTTTT
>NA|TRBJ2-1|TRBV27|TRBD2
CASSLQSGGINEQFF
TGTGCCAGCAGTTTACAAAGCGGGGGAATCAATGAGCAGTTCTTC